This T cell receptor (beta chain) was documented in a study of blood T cell repertoires in COVID-19. In the study overall: Researchers got acute and convalescent COVID-19 samples from the United States, Italy and Spain. Nucleic acid was either cDNA or gDNA, and it came from T cells, B-cell-depleted T cells, or PBMCs.

In the authors' methods: From reference gene primer amplification, estimates of nucleated cell counts were derived. The table came from immunoSEQ multiplex PCR; TCRdb's copy has only in-frame clones and leaves some out. V, J and clone size are taken as reported in that table, and D and trimming were inferred from the DNA itself. The sample consists of fewer than 200,000 clones, 70% to 90% of them appearing once. V lost 0 bases and J 8 bases, leaving 13 bases between the germline ends. This CDR3 has 14 residues. The germline V gene encodes CDR1 LNHDA and CDR2 SQIVND (reference sequence). Sequencing was performed on peripheral blood. The rearrangement uses TRBV19 and TRBJ1-1; a weak D match, TRBD1 (6 bases). The sequence came from a man in his fifties with active or convalescent COVID-19. The CDR3 bases are TGTGCCAGTAGTATAGACTTGGGCAGGGGAGAAGCTTTCTTT. Its translation: CASSIDLGRGEAFF.